The 23 T cell receptor beta chains below were found in one sample sequenced in a study of Graves' ophthalmopathy and Graves' hyperthyroidism. As the template, RNA transcripts were used to amplify TCR beta CDR3 regions. RT-PCR with HTBI primers came first, then second-round multiplex PCR. TCRdb re-derived calls from the multiplex PCR reads in MiXCR, one entry per CDR3 protein. The sample records over a million distinct CDR3 sequences, around a third being singletons. The source material was peripheral blood or thyroid tissue (not recorded which). These receptors were obtained from an adult man with Graves' hyperthyroidism.

The chain combines TRBV6-1 with TRBJ2-7; tentative D call: TRBD2 (7 bases). The CDR3 extends over 15 amino acids. V was pared by 2 bases and J by 2 bases, with 13 bases between. Germline V gene sequence: CDR1 MNHNS, CDR2 SASEGT. CDR3 nucleotides: TGTGCCAGCAGTGAATCGTGGGGGGGGCCCTACGAGCAGTACTTC. Translating gives CASSESWGGPYEQYF.

With respect to this clonotype: This is likely a read error, given that the CDR3 carries no conserved phenylalanine or tryptophan at its end. The limits of the CDR3 on the DNA are not certain, so only TCRdb's listed CDR3 is given. V usage is TRBV10-3 and J usage is TRBJ2-5; TRBD1 was called by the table and not checked on the DNA. From germline, CDR1 is ENHRY and CDR2 SYGVKD. With termini counted, the CDR3 has 11 amino acids. This CDR3 reads CAIRTGGELYT.

The V call is TRBV29-1, the J call TRBJ2-5; D possibly corresponds to TRBD1 (6 bases). Germline CDR1 is SQVTM and CDR2 is ANQGSEA. Trimming stripped 7 bases from V and 4 bases from J, with 10 bases between. The CDR3 is made up of 11 amino acids. The chain's CDR3 is CSGRGGETQYF. The CDR3 bases are TGCAGCGGTCGAGGGGGAGAGACCCAGTACTTC.

V is TRBV7-9 and J is TRBJ2-5, with D possibly being TRBD2 (6 bases). This CDR3 spans 15 amino acids. Trimming pared 3 bases from V and 2 bases from J, leaving 13 bases between. Germline loops: CDR1 SEHNR, CDR2 FQNEAQ (reference sequence). CDR3 nucleotide sequence: TGTGCCAGCAGCTTTGCAGCCGGGACTCAAGAGACCCAGTACTTC. It encodes CASSFAAGTQETQYF.

The table lists this clonotype with a few counts. V is TRBV5-6 and J is TRBJ2-7; D may be TRBD2 (6 bases). The CDR3 runs 13 residues. With 4 bases removed from V and 6 bases from J, the gap between germline ends came to 14 bases. Germline values: CDR1 SGHDT, CDR2 YYEEEE. CDR3 protein: CASSAEGTSEQYF. CDR3 in DNA: TGTGCCAGCAGCGCGGAGGGAACCTCCGAGCAGTACTTC.

This clonotype was observed a few times. V and J are TRBV7-2 and TRBJ1-5; D not certain. V lost 4 bases to trimming and J lost 6 bases, with 16 bases between them. This CDR3 is 15 amino acids long. Germline CDR1 and CDR2: SGHTA and FQGNSA. As DNA, the CDR3 is TGTGCCAGCAGCTGGGATACAGCAGCGCGTCAGCCCCAGCATTTT. Protein product: CASSWDTAARQPQHF.

The chain employs TRBV28 and TRBJ1-1, with D possibly matching TRBD1 (6 bases). The CDR3 sequence is 15 residues long. V lost 6 bases and J 0 bases, leaving 14 bases between the germline ends. Germline CDR1 reads MDHEN; CDR2 reads SYDVKM. CDR3 sequence (DNA): TGTGCCAGCAGGCCGGCGGACAGCCTGAACACTGAAGCTTTCTTT. Residues: CASRPADSLNTEAFF.

This clonotype was recorded at least ten times. The V and J genes are TRBV14 and TRBJ2-5; 9 bases map to TRBD1. CDR3 length: 17 amino acids. Unmatched junction bases numbered 11, after V lost 2 bases and J lost 4 bases. Germline V gives CDR1 SGHDN, CDR2 FVKESK. The CDR3: CASSQRYSGQGRETQYF. The DNA for the CDR3 is TGTGCCAGCAGCCAAAGGTACTCGGGACAGGGCCGAGAGACCCAGTACTTC.

This clonotype appeared many times. J is TRBJ1-2 and V is TRBV20-1; tentatively, D is TRBD1 (6 bases). Germline CDR1 DFQATT, CDR2 SNEGSKA (reference sequence). The CDR3 is 11 amino acids. CDR3 sequence (DNA): TGCAACGGACGGGGGCCCTATGGCTACACCTTC. Amino acid sequence: CNGRGPYGYTF.

This sequence joins TRBV27 and TRBJ1-1; the match to TRBD1 covers 7 bases. J gave up 7 bases and V 0 bases, and 8 bases lay outside the gene matches. Germline-derived CDR1 and CDR2 are MNHEY and SMNVEV (reference sequence). This CDR3 contains 15 residues. CDR3 DNA sequence: TGTGCCAGCAGTTTATCTGGCAGGGGGTCAAGTGAAGCTTTCTTT. This encodes CASSLSGRGSSEAFF.

This clonotype has a handful of counts. The chain carries TRBV30 and TRBJ2-7; 10 bases line up with TRBD1. With 5 bases clipped from V and 2 bases from J, the junction kept 0 bases outside the gene matches. CDR1 GTSNPN and CDR2 SVGIG come from the germline V gene (reference sequence). The CDR3 runs 12 residues. CDR3 nucleotides: TGTGCCTGGGACAGGGGGCCCTACGAGCAGTACTTC. This translates into CAWDRGPYEQYF.

This clonotype came up a few times. At one end the junction does not follow the germline gene, possibly because of a read error. This chain connects TRBV7-2 to TRBJ2-5; 10 nucleotides line up with TRBD1. Germline V CDR1 and CDR2: SGHTA, FQGNSA. CDR3 length: 17 amino acids. The CDR3 region has the DNA TGCGCCAGCAGCCTTCCGGGACAGGGGTTTGATCAAGAGACCCAGTACTTC. It specifies CASSLPGQGFDQETQYF.

This clonotype occurred a few times. This rearrangement joins TRBV27 to TRBJ2-7, with D maybe TRBD1 (5 bases). Germline values: CDR1 MNHEY, CDR2 SMNVEV (reference sequence). Trimming stripped 5 bases from V and 3 bases from J, with 14 bases between. The CDR3 has 14 amino acids. The CDR3 here is CASSEAPQGYEQYF. CDR3 sequence (DNA): TGTGCCAGCAGTGAAGCCCCTCAGGGCTACGAGCAGTACTTC.

The table lists this clonotype with a few counts. J is TRBJ2-7 and V is TRBV6-5; 8 bases line up with TRBD1. Germline loops: CDR1 MNHEY, CDR2 SVGAGI. This CDR3 has 15 amino acids. The junction had 9 bases not matched to a gene; V was cut back by 5 bases and J by 3 bases. The CDR3 loop reads CASSRRTGMIYEQYF. CDR3 DNA: TGTGCCAGCAGTAGGAGGACAGGGATGATCTACGAGCAGTACTTC.

This clonotype was detected a few times. The V and J genes are TRBV2 and TRBJ1-4, with a possible D match to TRBD1 (5 bases). In germline, CDR1 is SNHLY, CDR2 FYNNEI. The germline V and J ends were trimmed by 2 bases and 8 bases, with 18 bases remaining between them. The CDR3 is 16 amino acids. The CDR3 nucleotides read TGTGCCAGCAGTGAAATCTTTGGGCAGGGTCGGGAAAAACTGTTTTTT. This encodes CASSEIFGQGREKLFF.

To note about this clonotype: A read error may explain this, as a much larger clone is one base away. The chain is built from TRBV10-3 and TRBJ1-4; possibly TRBD1 for D (5 bases). V lost 10 bases to trimming and J lost 8 bases, with 20 bases between them. In germline, CDR1 is ENHRY, CDR2 SYGVKD. This CDR3 contains 14 residues. The CDR3 here is CASRSQRGLEKLFF. Written as DNA, the CDR3 is TGTGCCAGCAGATCTCAGCGGGGGTTGGAAAAACTGTTTTTT.

Here the CDR3 DNA reads TGTGCCAGCAGTTCCCAGAGATATGGCTACACCTTC. It encodes CASSSQRYGYTF. The chain employs TRBV28 and TRBJ1-2; D remains unclear. Germline V gene lookup returns CDR1 MDHEN and CDR2 SYDVKM. Deletions cut 4 bases from V and 5 bases from J, with 8 bases between. CDR3 length equals 12 residues.

This clonotype was found many times. The chain recombines TRBV20-1 with TRBJ1-2; D gene uncertain. CDR3 length equals 13 residues. The germline V gene encodes CDR1 DFQATT and CDR2 SNEGSKA (reference sequence). With 6 bases removed from V and 4 bases from J, the gap between germline ends came to 15 bases. Here the CDR3 DNA reads TGCAGTGCAATAACTACGGGGAGCTATGGCTACACCTTC. Protein: CSAITTGSYGYTF.

The V call is TRBV7-2, the J call TRBJ1-6; D unresolved. The germline gives CDR1 SGHTA, CDR2 FQGNSA. The V gene lost 6 bases and the J gene lost 15 bases, with 12 bases spanning the gap. The CDR3 is made up of 11 amino acids. The CDR3: CASRSGSNLHF. In nucleotides, the CDR3 is TGTGCCAGCAGGTCGGGGTCGAACCTCCACTTT.

The V gene is TRBV7-2, the J gene TRBJ2-2; no definite D call. The CDR3 has 13 residues. From germline, CDR1 is SGHTA and CDR2 FQGNSA. V was shortened by 2 bases and J by 9 bases, with 10 bases between the two germline ends. The CDR3 region has the DNA TGTGCCAGCAGCTTACGATCATCTTGGGAGCTGTTTTTT. Translating it yields CASSLRSSWELFF.

The chain has TRBV13 and TRBJ2-7; 9 positions match TRBD2. V dropped 3 bases and J dropped 2; count of bases not matched to a gene: 11. Looked up from germline, CDR1 is PRHDT and CDR2 is FYEKMQ (reference sequence). The CDR3 spans 17 residues. The chain's CDR3 is CASSLLAGEGSAYEQYF. The CDR3 DNA reads as TGTGCCAGCAGCTTGTTAGCGGGAGAAGGATCCGCCTACGAGCAGTACTTC.

This clonotype has just a few counts. J is TRBJ2-7 and V is TRBV7-8; 10 bases align to TRBD2. With V trimmed by 2 bases and J by 5 bases, 15 bases remained unmatched. Germline V gene sequence: CDR1 SGHVS, CDR2 FQNEAQ. This CDR3 comprises 18 residues. In DNA form, the CDR3 reads TGTGCCAGCAGCTTACCTGAGTTCGAACTAGCGGGAAAAAACGAGCAGTACTTC. This gives the protein CASSLPEFELAGKNEQYF. The entire variable domain, with the rest obtained from reference TRBV7-8 and TRBJ2-7, is as follows: GAGVSQSPRYKVAKRGQDVALRCDPISGHVSLFWYQQALGQGPEFLTYFQNEAQLDKSGLPSDRFFAERPEGSVSTLKIQRTQQEDSAVYLCASSLPEFELAGKNEQYFGPGTRLTVT.

This clonotype was observed a handful of times. This chain links TRBV4-3 with TRBJ2-7; D is unclear. Germline CDR1 and CDR2: LGHNA and YSLEER. V lost 0 bases and J lost 2, with 5 bases in between. This CDR3 region has 13 residues. The CDR3 nucleotides are TGCGCCAGCAGCCAAGACACACCCTACGAGCAGTACTTC. It encodes CASSQDTPYEQYF.